The rows below give T cell receptor beta chains drawn from one sample of a study of T cell changes during pregnancy in multiple sclerosis. The data were produced by immunoSEQ multiplex PCR, yet TCRdb's version contains in-frame clones alone and is incomplete. The repertoire holds about 53,000 clones, with roughly 90% as singletons. Sequences were derived from peripheral blood, sampled after pregnancy. The receptor set was obtained from a female donor in good health, enrolled as a control in a pregnancy study. Each CDR3 is given with its conserved first and last residue. A D gene is named only where the DNA matches it firmly. The listing skips clone size in some rows; elsewhere it reads once, few, many or a size class.

v_call: TRBV7-9
clone_size: -
d_call: -
j_call: TRBJ2-1
cdr3_aa: CASRRDLGAYNEQFF
cdr3_nt: TGTGCCAGCAGACGAGACCTAGGCGCCTACAATGAGCAGTTCTTC

v_call: TRBV6-5
clone_size: -
d_call: TRBD1
j_call: TRBJ1-6
cdr3_aa: CASSVRTGDSPLHF
cdr3_nt: TGTGCCAGCAGTGTCCGGACAGGGGATTCACCCCTCCACTTT

v_call: TRBV6-1
clone_size: -
d_call: -
j_call: TRBJ1-3
cdr3_aa: CASSELGLLGNTIYF
cdr3_nt: TGTGCCAGCAGTGAACTCGGTCTACTCGGAAACACCATATATTTT

v_call: TRBV6-1
clone_size: -
d_call: TRBD1
j_call: TRBJ1-1
cdr3_aa: CASSADRGTEAFF
cdr3_nt: TGTGCCAGCAGTGCGGACAGGGGCACTGAAGCTTTCTTT

v_call: TRBV7-8
clone_size: -
d_call: -
j_call: TRBJ1-1
cdr3_aa: CASIRGQTYTEAFF
cdr3_nt: TGTGCCAGCATCAGAGGCCAAACGTACACTGAAGCTTTCTTT

v_call: TRBV7-9
clone_size: -
d_call: TRBD2
j_call: TRBJ2-1
cdr3_aa: CASSLLLAANNEQFF
cdr3_nt: TGTGCCAGCAGCTTATTGCTAGCGGCCAACAATGAGCAGTTCTTC

v_call: TRBV7-9
clone_size: -
d_call: TRBD1
j_call: TRBJ1-6
cdr3_aa: CASSSPRQGGSPLHF
cdr3_nt: TGTGCCAGCAGCTCTCCCAGACAGGGAGGATCACCCCTCCACTTT

v_call: TRBV9
clone_size: -
d_call: TRBD1
j_call: TRBJ2-1
cdr3_aa: CASSVDWDRGNNEQFF
cdr3_nt: TGTGCCAGCAGCGTAGATTGGGACAGGGGCAACAATGAGCAGTTCTTC

v_call: TRBV5-1
clone_size: -
d_call: -
j_call: TRBJ2-3
cdr3_aa: CASSLGQGGDTQYF
cdr3_nt: TGCGCCAGCAGCTTGGGGCAGGGAGGAGATACGCAGTATTTT

v_call: TRBV28
clone_size: -
d_call: -
j_call: TRBJ1-1
cdr3_aa: CASSLSGVGGSEGAEAFF
cdr3_nt: TGTGCCAGCAGTTTATCAGGGGTAGGAGGTAGTGAGGGGGCTGAAGCTTTCTTT

v_call: TRBV6-1
clone_size: -
d_call: TRBD1
j_call: TRBJ2-3
cdr3_aa: CASSESGGTGADTQYF
cdr3_nt: TGTGCCAGCAGTGAAAGCGGCGGGACAGGCGCAGATACGCAGTATTTT

v_call: TRBV6-1
clone_size: -
d_call: -
j_call: TRBJ1-5
cdr3_aa: CASNLEPSGSQPQHF
cdr3_nt: TGTGCCAGCAACCTAGAGCCATCTGGTAGTCAGCCCCAGCATTTT

v_call: TRBV7-9
clone_size: -
d_call: -
j_call: TRBJ2-2
cdr3_aa: CASSFGVAGELFF
cdr3_nt: TGTGCCAGCAGCTTCGGGGTGGCCGGGGAGCTGTTTTTT

v_call: TRBV6-6
clone_size: -
d_call: -
j_call: TRBJ1-1
cdr3_aa: CASSYLRGKTEAFF
cdr3_nt: TGTGCCAGCAGTTACCTCCGGGGGAAGACTGAAGCTTTCTTT

v_call: TRBV2
clone_size: -
d_call: -
j_call: TRBJ1-5
cdr3_aa: CASSEAIVDQPQHF
cdr3_nt: TGTGCCAGCAGTGAAGCTATAGTAGATCAGCCCCAGCATTTT

v_call: TRBV7-9
clone_size: -
d_call: TRBD1
j_call: TRBJ1-2
cdr3_aa: CASSRDREGYTF
cdr3_nt: TGTGCCAGCAGTCGGGACAGGGAGGGCTACACCTTC

v_call: TRBV6-5
clone_size: -
d_call: -
j_call: TRBJ2-5
cdr3_aa: CASRSRGETQYF
cdr3_nt: TGTGCCAGCAGATCTCGAGGAGAGACCCAGTACTTC

v_call: TRBV5-6
clone_size: -
d_call: TRBD1
j_call: TRBJ2-7
cdr3_aa: CASAGTGAYEQYF
cdr3_nt: TGTGCCAGCGCTGGGACAGGGGCCTACGAGCAGTACTTC

v_call: TRBV6-1
clone_size: -
d_call: TRBD1
j_call: TRBJ1-1
cdr3_aa: CASSATGLTEAFF
cdr3_nt: TGTGCCAGCAGTGCGACAGGGCTCACTGAAGCTTTCTTT

v_call: TRBV18
clone_size: once
d_call: TRBD2
j_call: TRBJ2-3
cdr3_aa: CASSRTSGLSTDTQYF
cdr3_nt: TGTGCCAGCTCACGGACTAGCGGGCTAAGCACAGATACGCAGTATTTT

v_call: TRBV28
clone_size: few
d_call: -
j_call: TRBJ1-1
cdr3_aa: CASTLQLNTEAFF
cdr3_nt: TGTGCCAGCACCCTACAGCTGAACACTGAAGCTTTCTTT

v_call: TRBV9
clone_size: -
d_call: TRBD2
j_call: TRBJ2-3
cdr3_aa: CASRGLATDTQYF
cdr3_nt: TGTGCCAGCCGAGGACTAGCGACAGATACGCAGTATTTT

v_call: TRBV5-1
clone_size: -
d_call: -
j_call: TRBJ2-2
cdr3_aa: CASTAERELFF
cdr3_nt: TGCGCCAGCACGGCGGAGAGGGAGCTGTTTTTT

v_call: TRBV21-1
clone_size: -
d_call: -
j_call: TRBJ2-7
cdr3_aa: CASSPKGSGHIDEQYF
cdr3_nt: TGTGCCAGCAGCCCAAAGGGGTCGGGACATATCGACGAGCAGTACTTC

v_call: TRBV6-1
clone_size: -
d_call: TRBD2
j_call: TRBJ2-2
cdr3_aa: CASSEAYYGLAGTGELFF
cdr3_nt: TGTGCCAGCAGTGAAGCTTACTACGGACTAGCGGGAACCGGGGAGCTGTTTTTT

v_call: TRBV7-9
clone_size: once
d_call: TRBD2
j_call: TRBJ2-7
cdr3_aa: CASSLGAGPAYF
cdr3_nt: TGTGCCAGCAGCTTAGGAGCGGGGCCTGCGTACTTC

v_call: TRBV27
clone_size: -
d_call: TRBD1
j_call: TRBJ1-3
cdr3_aa: CASRSRQGATGNTIYF
cdr3_nt: TGTGCCAGCAGAAGTAGACAGGGGGCCACTGGAAACACCATATATTTT

v_call: TRBV5-1
clone_size: -
d_call: -
j_call: TRBJ2-3
cdr3_aa: CASSLAAGSSTDTQYF
cdr3_nt: TGCGCCAGCAGCTTGGCGGCGGGTTCTAGCACAGATACGCAGTATTTT

v_call: TRBV6-4
clone_size: -
d_call: -
j_call: TRBJ2-6
cdr3_aa: CASSDGATASGANVLTF
cdr3_nt: TGTGCCAGTAGTGACGGGGCGACAGCCTCTGGGGCCAACGTCCTGACTTTC

v_call: TRBV19
clone_size: -
d_call: TRBD1
j_call: TRBJ1-5
cdr3_aa: CASMRRDRVVDQPQHF
cdr3_nt: TGTGCCAGTATGAGAAGGGACAGGGTAGTAGATCAGCCCCAGCATTTT

v_call: TRBV10-2
clone_size: -
d_call: TRBD2
j_call: TRBJ2-1
cdr3_aa: CASRLLAGGPNEQFF
cdr3_nt: TGCGCCAGCAGATTACTAGCGGGAGGGCCCAATGAGCAGTTCTTC

v_call: TRBV30
clone_size: -
d_call: TRBD2
j_call: TRBJ2-2
cdr3_aa: CAWSVLAGGAGELFF
cdr3_nt: TGTGCCTGGAGTGTCCTAGCGGGAGGGGCCGGGGAGCTGTTTTTT

v_call: TRBV27
clone_size: -
d_call: -
j_call: TRBJ1-1
cdr3_aa: CASSLRHPNTEAFF
cdr3_nt: TGTGCCAGCAGTTTAAGACACCCGAACACTGAAGCTTTCTTT

v_call: TRBV6-5
clone_size: -
d_call: TRBD2
j_call: TRBJ2-1
cdr3_aa: CASSYSTGGGLFEQFF
cdr3_nt: TGTGCCAGCAGTTACTCGACGGGGGGGGGCCTCTTTGAGCAGTTCTTC

v_call: TRBV11-3
clone_size: -
d_call: TRBD2
j_call: TRBJ2-3
cdr3_aa: CASSAGTSGLADTQYF
cdr3_nt: TGTGCCAGCAGCGCCGGGACTAGCGGGCTGGCAGATACGCAGTATTTT

v_call: TRBV6-5
clone_size: -
d_call: TRBD1
j_call: TRBJ2-3
cdr3_aa: CASSYSTGAKDTQYF
cdr3_nt: TGTGCCAGCAGTTACTCAACAGGGGCCAAAGATACGCAGTATTTT

v_call: TRBV4-3
clone_size: -
d_call: -
j_call: TRBJ2-1
cdr3_aa: CASSSEVTSSFEQFF
cdr3_nt: TGCGCCAGCAGCTCGGAGGTCACTAGTTCTTTTGAGCAGTTCTTC

v_call: TRBV11-2
clone_size: -
d_call: TRBD1
j_call: TRBJ1-2
cdr3_aa: CASSLGQGGSYGYTF
cdr3_nt: TGTGCCAGCAGCTTGGGACAGGGAGGTTCCTATGGCTACACCTTC

v_call: TRBV30
clone_size: few
d_call: TRBD2
j_call: TRBJ2-7
cdr3_aa: CAWRSGGGYEQYF
cdr3_nt: TGTGCCTGGAGAAGCGGGGGGGGGTACGAGCAGTACTTC

v_call: TRBV2
clone_size: -
d_call: -
j_call: TRBJ2-7
cdr3_aa: CASRGGPTANF
cdr3_nt: TGTGCCAGCAGGGGGGGGCCGACAGCTAACTTC

v_call: TRBV19
clone_size: -
d_call: TRBD1
j_call: TRBJ1-6
cdr3_aa: CASSTPGQGRSPLHF
cdr3_nt: TGTGCCAGTAGTACTCCGGGACAGGGCCGCTCACCCCTCCACTTT

v_call: TRBV11-3
clone_size: -
d_call: TRBD1
j_call: TRBJ1-1
cdr3_aa: CASSLNRQGRAFF
cdr3_nt: TGTGCCAGCAGCTTAAATAGACAGGGGAGGGCTTTCTTT

v_call: TRBV6-1
clone_size: -
d_call: -
j_call: TRBJ2-7
cdr3_aa: CASSVSGQPYEQYF
cdr3_nt: TGTGCCAGCAGTGTTTCCGGACAGCCCTACGAGCAGTACTTC

v_call: TRBV5-8
clone_size: -
d_call: TRBD1
j_call: TRBJ2-2
cdr3_aa: CASRRSGTATGELFF
cdr3_nt: TGTGCCAGCAGGCGATCCGGGACAGCCACCGGGGAGCTGTTTTTT